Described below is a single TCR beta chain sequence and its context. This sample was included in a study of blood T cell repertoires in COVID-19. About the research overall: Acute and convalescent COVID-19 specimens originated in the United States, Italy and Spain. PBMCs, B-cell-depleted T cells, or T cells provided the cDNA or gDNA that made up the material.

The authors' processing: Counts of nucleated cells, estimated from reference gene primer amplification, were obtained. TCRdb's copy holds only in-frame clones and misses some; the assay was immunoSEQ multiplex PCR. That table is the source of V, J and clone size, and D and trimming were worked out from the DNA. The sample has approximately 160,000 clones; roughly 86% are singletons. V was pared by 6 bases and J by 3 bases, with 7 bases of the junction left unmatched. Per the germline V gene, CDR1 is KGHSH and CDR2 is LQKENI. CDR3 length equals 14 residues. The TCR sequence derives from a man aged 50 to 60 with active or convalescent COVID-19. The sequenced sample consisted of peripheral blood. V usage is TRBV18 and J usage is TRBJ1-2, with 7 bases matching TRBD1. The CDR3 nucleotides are TGTGCCAGCTCGCGACAGGGTCTTGACTATGGCTACACCTTC. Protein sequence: CASSRQGLDYGYTF.